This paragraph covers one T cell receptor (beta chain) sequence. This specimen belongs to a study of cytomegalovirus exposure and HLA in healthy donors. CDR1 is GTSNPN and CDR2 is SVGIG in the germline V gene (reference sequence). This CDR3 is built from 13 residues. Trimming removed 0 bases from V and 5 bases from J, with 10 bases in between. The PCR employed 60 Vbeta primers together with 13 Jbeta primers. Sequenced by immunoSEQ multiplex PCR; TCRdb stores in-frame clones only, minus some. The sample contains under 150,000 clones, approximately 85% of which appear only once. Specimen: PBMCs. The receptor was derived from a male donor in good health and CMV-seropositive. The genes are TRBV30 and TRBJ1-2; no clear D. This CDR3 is CAWSVHGNYGYTF. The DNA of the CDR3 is TGTGCCTGGAGTGTACACGGGAATTATGGCTACACCTTC.